This T cell receptor (beta chain) came from a study of T cell changes during pregnancy in multiple sclerosis. Germline CDR1 MNHEY, CDR2 SMNVEV (reference sequence). The V and J ends lost 6 bases and 0 bases, in that order; junction bases with no gene match: 4. The CDR3 totals 15 residues. The table came from immunoSEQ multiplex PCR; TCRdb's copy has only in-frame clones and leaves some out. The sample lists about 68,000 clones, about 90% occurring once. V gene TRBV27 combines with J gene TRBJ2-7; 11 positions match TRBD2. The clonotype was recovered from a female donor in good health, enrolled as a control in a pregnancy study. This specimen consisted of peripheral blood, obtained in the second trimester of pregnancy. CDR3 nucleotide sequence: TGTGCCAGCAGAACTACTAGCGGGAGCTCCTACGAGCAGTACTTC. Translated, it gives CASRTTSGSSYEQYF.